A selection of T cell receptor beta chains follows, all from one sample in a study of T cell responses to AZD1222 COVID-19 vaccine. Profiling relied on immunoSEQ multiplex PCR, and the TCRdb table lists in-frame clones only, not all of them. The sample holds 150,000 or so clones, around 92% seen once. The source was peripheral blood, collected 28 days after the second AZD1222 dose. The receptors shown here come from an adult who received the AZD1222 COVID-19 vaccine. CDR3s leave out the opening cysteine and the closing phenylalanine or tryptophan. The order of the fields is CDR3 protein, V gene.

ASSRGGTMNTKAF	TRBV6-5
ASSRPWDGRALGEQF	TRBV7-2
ASSLVAGGSTDTQY	TRBV5-1
ASSLGRTSNEQF	TRBV9
ASSRPSPMNTEAF	TRBV27
ASSNTGELF	TRBV7-6
ASSEGGRDRGPFLPSGEWYEQY	TRBV6-1
ASRATGPVNEKLF	TRBV6-5
ASSLDRHNSPLH	TRBV5-1
ASSLGGISGELF	TRBV11-2
ASSLKTARGEQF	TRBV5-4
ASSQSTRAKNIQY	TRBV23-1
AISSSGGAYEQY	TRBV10-3
AWSRGTGSVKTQY	TRBV30
ASSMGGQPLDYGYT	TRBV19
ASSMVEVHYGYT	TRBV19
ASSWGRGTEAF	TRBV27
AWSGVAVSELF	TRBV30
ASILARGQPYEQY	TRBV28
ASSGQGYNEQF	TRBV10-1
ASPNRVDYGYT	TRBV6-5
ASSPGTSGRYEQY	TRBV27
ATSRDLRDAIPYGYT	TRBV15
ASSLVGGSFSYNEQF	TRBV5-5
ASSVRGGPQH	TRBV28
ASSYEGQGPF	TRBV6-2/TRBV6-3
ASSVGDRGFQETQY	TRBV2
ASGLEYPHRELF	TRBV12-5
ASREGAYEQY	TRBV12-2
AWTRDSGNTIY	TRBV30
ASSLLGGTGIYEQY	TRBV7-2